This entry lists 5 T cell receptor beta chains sequenced from one sample in a study of cytomegalovirus exposure and HLA in healthy donors. Sequencing was performed with immunoSEQ multiplex PCR; in TCRdb, only in-frame clones are kept and a portion is missing. This table has some 180,000 clones, about 89% appearing once. The sequenced sample consisted of PBMCs. All receptors come from a man aged 30 to 45 in good health and CMV-seropositive.

The chain uses TRBV18 and TRBJ2-5; 11 bases are a match to TRBD1. CDR3 length equals 14 residues. In germline, CDR1 is KGHSH, CDR2 LQKENI. The J segment lost 4 bases and the V segment lost 6 bases, leaving 4 bases of the junction unmatched. The CDR3 region has the DNA TGTGCCAGCTCGCCCGGGACAGGGGGAGAGACCCAGTACTTC. Translation gives CASSPGTGGETQYF.

This rearrangement joins TRBV25-1 to TRBJ2-3; D ambiguous. From germline, CDR1 is MGHDK and CDR2 SYGVNS. The CDR3 length is 11 residues. Trimming removed 4 bases from V and 7 bases from J, with 6 bases in between. CDR3 residues: CASSGGNTQYF. The CDR3 DNA reads as TGTGCCAGCAGTGGGGGTAATACGCAGTATTTT.

The V gene is TRBV10-3, the J gene TRBJ1-4; D unresolved. V lost 0 bases and J lost 8, with 7 bases in between. Per germline, CDR1 ENHRY and CDR2 SYGVKD. CDR3 length: 13 amino acids. CDR3 in amino acids: CAISESVREKLFF. The CDR3 bases are TGTGCCATCAGTGAGTCGGTTCGCGAAAAACTGTTTTTT.

The V call is TRBV5-1, the J call TRBJ1-1; tentatively, D is TRBD1 (5 bases). CDR3 length: 15 amino acids. Germline V gene data show CDR1 as SGHRS and CDR2 as YFSETQ. The V and J ends lost 2 bases and 2 bases respectively, with 13 bases between them. CDR3 sequence (DNA): TGCGCCAGCAGCTTCAGGGAGTTGAGAAACACTGAAGCTTTCTTT. It yields the protein CASSFRELRNTEAFF.

The chain is built from TRBV11-3 and TRBJ2-7, with D possibly called TRBD1 or TRBD2 (6 bases each). Germline CDR1 SGHNT, CDR2 YENEEA. V was cut by 7 bases and J by 0 bases, with 13 bases left in between. This CDR3 comprises 14 residues. CDR3: CASTMGGSSYEQYF. The CDR3 DNA is TGTGCCAGCACCATGGGGGGCTCCTCCTACGAGCAGTACTTC.